What follows describes a single T cell receptor beta chain. Its antigen is undetermined. This record comes from a study of T cells in Graves' hyperthyroidism and ophthalmopathy. On the study more broadly: Before any treatment, at initial diagnosis, peripheral blood was collected. Study-wide results and caveats: From stable hyperthyroidism, ophthalmopathy was set apart by a 13 V-J model.

Amplified regions were TCR beta CDR3 sequences from RNA transcripts. Primed by the HTBI set, a first-round RT-PCR was run on the TCR CDR3. TCRdb processed the multiplex PCR reads anew with MiXCR; each CDR3 protein has one entry. The sample holds more than 550,000 distinct CDR3 sequences, 17% seen once. CDR3 length equals 16 residues. Trimming removed 0 bases at V and 0 bases at J, with 12 bases between. Germline CDR1 and CDR2: DFQATT and SNEGSKA (reference sequence). Researchers defined stable Graves' hyperthyroidism as no ophthalmopathy progression within 18 months. The PBMCs were taken from 10 ml of fresh peripheral blood.

This chain links TRBV20-1 with TRBJ2-1; D might be TRBD1 (5 bases). This clonotype was sampled from a man aged 50 to 60 with Graves' hyperthyroidism. Sequencing was done on a sample of blood. As DNA, the CDR3 is TGCAGTGCTAGAGATCAGGCAGGGCCCTCCTACAATGAGCAGTTCTTC. Translated: CSARDQAGPSYNEQFF.